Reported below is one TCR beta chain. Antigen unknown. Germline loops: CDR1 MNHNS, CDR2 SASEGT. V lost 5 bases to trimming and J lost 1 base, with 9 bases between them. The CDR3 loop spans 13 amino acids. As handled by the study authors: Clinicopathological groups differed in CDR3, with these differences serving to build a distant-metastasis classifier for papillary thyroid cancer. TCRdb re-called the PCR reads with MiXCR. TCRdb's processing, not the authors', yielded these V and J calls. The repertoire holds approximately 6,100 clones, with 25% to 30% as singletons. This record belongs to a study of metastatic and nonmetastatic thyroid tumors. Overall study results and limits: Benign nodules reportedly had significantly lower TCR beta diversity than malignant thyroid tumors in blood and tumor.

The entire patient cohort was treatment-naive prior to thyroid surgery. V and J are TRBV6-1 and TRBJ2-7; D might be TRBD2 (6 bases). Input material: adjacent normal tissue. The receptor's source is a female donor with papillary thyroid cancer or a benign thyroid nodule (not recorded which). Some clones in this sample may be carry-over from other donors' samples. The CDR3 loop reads CASSPRGSYEQYF. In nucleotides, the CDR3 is TGTGCCAGCAGTCCTCGGGGGTCCTACGAGCAGTACTTC.